This T cell receptor beta chain was found in a study of cytomegalovirus exposure and HLA in healthy donors. Study details: The Caucasian-associated ancestry cluster held roughly 78% of 398 genotyped donors. General observations from the study: Later examination showed HLA-associated TCR beta chains had greater clonal expansion than equally common others. Among immune exposure information, only CMV serostatus was available.

Primers included in the PCR were 60 Vbeta and 13 Jbeta primers. The assay was immunoSEQ multiplex PCR, and TCRdb's table has in-frame clones only and misses some. The table lists about 92,000 clones, more than 60% of them singletons, with under 7.5% in the top ten. Comment on this clone: Its matching antigen is unknown.

Sequenced input: PBMCs. The clonotype comes from a man aged 50-59 years in good health and CMV-seropositive.

The CDR3 bases are TGCGCCAGCAGTGAGTCGGGAGAATACTACGAGCAGTACTTC. It codes for CASSESGEYYEQYF. The chain carries TRBV10-1 and TRBJ2-7; the D gene is possibly TRBD2 (5 bases). V was trimmed by 0 bases and J by 3 bases, leaving 9 bases between them. The CDR3 totals 14 residues. Germline V gene data show CDR1 as WNHNN and CDR2 as SYGVQD (reference sequence).